These T cell receptor beta chains were read from a single sample in a study of shared clonotypes between healthy human individuals. Data came from immunoSEQ multiplex PCR; TCRdb stores just in-frame clones and leaves some out. The top ten hold 0.7% to 0.95% of the sample, which has about 1.1 million clones, 70% to 85% seen once. The sample was memory CD4+ T cells from PBMCs. The receptors derive from a man aged 18 to 29 in good health. Some clones in this sample may be carry-over from other donors' samples. CDR3s include the opening cysteine and the closing phenylalanine or tryptophan. Each record gives: clone size, J gene, V gene, D gene, CDR3 protein, CDR3 DNA. D genes are given only for firm matches. Only some rows state a clone size, as once, few, many or a class for expanded clones.

NA	TRBJ2-5	TRBV10-3	TRBD1	CAISSGTGKKETQYF	TGTGCCATCAGCTCCGGGACAGGGAAAAAAGAGACCCAGTACTTC
NA	TRBJ1-2	TRBV18	TRBD1	CASSPQDRDTRSYTF	TGTGCCAGCTCACCTCAGGACAGGGACACGCGGAGTTACACCTTC
NA	TRBJ2-7	TRBV18	TRBD2	CASSSQALAAKGEQYF	TGTGCCAGCTCATCACAAGCACTAGCGGCTAAGGGGGAGCAGTACTTC
NA	TRBJ2-1	TRBV28	NA	CASSLNRRDTQTYNEQFF	TGTGCCAGCAGTTTAAATCGTAGGGACACTCAGACCTACAATGAGCAGTTCTTC
few	TRBJ2-1	TRBV5-1	NA	CASKGLGAPLNEQFF	TGCGCCAGCAAGGGGTTAGGGGCCCCCTTAAATGAGCAGTTCTTC
few	TRBJ2-5	TRBV5-4	TRBD2	CASSSQAGGPETQYF	TGTGCCAGCAGCTCCCAAGCGGGAGGGCCGGAGACCCAGTACTTC
NA	TRBJ2-5	TRBV6-1	NA	CASSEGPGRTQYF	TGTGCCAGCAGTGAAGGGCCCGGGAGGACCCAGTACTTC
NA	TRBJ1-1	TRBV11-2	NA	CASSLVAASLNTEAFF	TGTGCCAGCAGCTTAGTGGCAGCCAGCCTGAACACTGAAGCTTTCTTT
NA	TRBJ2-7	TRBV28	TRBD2	CASKLAGSYEQYF	TGTGCCAGTAAACTAGCGGGCTCCTACGAGCAGTACTTC
once	TRBJ2-7	TRBV6-5	TRBD2	CASGTPGSYEQYF	TGTGCTAGCGGGACACCGGGATCCTACGAGCAGTACTTC
NA	TRBJ2-3	TRBV4-1	NA	CASSPEQYRDTQYF	TGCGCCAGCAGCCCGGAGCAATACAGAGATACGCAGTATTTT
few	TRBJ1-5	TRBV10-1	TRBD1	CASRGSGTASQPQHF	TGCGCCAGCAGGGGGTCCGGGACAGCTAGTCAGCCCCAGCATTTT
NA	TRBJ1-1	TRBV7-3	NA	CASSLTEAGRAFF	TGTGCCAGCAGCTTAACTGAGGCAGGGCGGGCTTTCTTT
NA	TRBJ1-2	TRBV28	NA	CASSLGGATTWGGYTF	TGTGCCAGCAGTCTGGGAGGGGCGACGACTTGGGGTGGCTACACCTTC
NA	TRBJ2-7	TRBV29-1	NA	CSVGMAATYEQYF	TGCAGCGTTGGCATGGCGGCCACTTACGAGCAGTACTTC
NA	TRBJ1-1	TRBV13	NA	CASSADGAVPEAFF	TGTGCCAGCAGCGCCGACGGGGCGGTGCCTGAAGCTTTCTTT
once	TRBJ1-1	TRBV4-3	NA	CASSQVLYTEAFF	TGCGCCAGCAGCCAAGTCCTATACACTGAAGCTTTCTTT
NA	TRBJ2-5	TRBV19	NA	CASSLGQKQETQYF	TGTGCCAGTAGTCTAGGACAGAAACAAGAGACCCAGTACTTC
NA	TRBJ2-7	TRBV5-1	TRBD1	CASSLSWGQGINEQYF	TGCGCCAGCAGCTTGAGTTGGGGACAGGGGATCAACGAGCAGTACTTC
NA	TRBJ2-1	TRBV6-6	NA	CASRTSGPYNEQFF	TGTGCCAGCAGGACGAGCGGGCCCTACAATGAGCAGTTCTTC
NA	TRBJ2-2	TRBV4-2	NA	CASSQDPNTGELFF	TGTGCCAGCAGCCAGGACCCGAACACCGGGGAGCTGTTTTTT
once	TRBJ2-3	TRBV9	NA	CASSVAQGREVADTQYF	TGTGCCAGCAGCGTAGCCCAGGGAAGGGAGGTTGCAGATACGCAGTATTTT
NA	TRBJ1-1	TRBV5-1	NA	CASSLDGQNTEAFF	TGCGCCAGCAGCTTGGATGGACAGAACACTGAAGCTTTCTTT
NA	TRBJ2-5	TRBV15	NA	CATSREGWGGETQYF	TGTGCCACCAGCAGAGAAGGGTGGGGGGGCGAGACCCAGTACTTC
NA	TRBJ2-1	TRBV6-1	TRBD2	CASSDSGRGYNEQFF	TGTGCCAGCAGTGATAGCGGGAGGGGGTACAATGAGCAGTTCTTC
NA	TRBJ1-5	TRBV18	TRBD1	CASSSGQGASDQPQHF	TGTGCCAGCTCATCCGGACAGGGGGCGTCGGACCAGCCCCAGCATTTT
NA	TRBJ2-7	TRBV14	TRBD1	CASSQDRWAGGTVEQYF	TGTGCCAGCAGCCAAGATCGTTGGGCAGGGGGCACGGTTGAGCAGTACTTC
NA	TRBJ1-4	TRBV11-2	NA	CASSLAPRAGEKLFF	TGTGCCAGCAGCTTAGCCCCACGGGCGGGTGAAAAACTGTTTTTT
NA	TRBJ1-1	TRBV5-1	NA	CASSRDGPGHTEAFF	TGCGCCAGCAGCCGGGACGGGCCGGGGCACACTGAAGCTTTCTTT
NA	TRBJ1-1	TRBV30	NA	CAWSVRGEAFF	TGTGCCTGGAGTGTTCGAGGTGAAGCTTTCTTT
few	TRBJ2-3	TRBV4-2	NA	CASSTMGGDTQYF	TGTGCCAGCAGTACGATGGGCGGAGATACGCAGTATTTT
NA	TRBJ2-3	TRBV5-1	TRBD2	CASRGAGALTDTQYF	TGCGCCAGCCGAGGAGCGGGAGCCCTCACAGATACGCAGTATTTT
NA	TRBJ1-2	TRBV5-1	NA	CASSPGGSNYGYTF	TGCGCCAGCAGCCCTGGGGGGAGTAACTATGGCTACACCTTC
NA	TRBJ1-5	TRBV25-1	TRBD1	CASSALGQGDNQPQHF	TGTGCCAGCAGTGCGTTGGGCCAGGGGGATAATCAGCCCCAGCATTTT
few	TRBJ1-1	TRBV6-5	TRBD1	CASSWGGQGATEAFF	TGTGCCAGCAGTTGGGGGGGACAGGGGGCGACTGAAGCTTTCTTT
NA	TRBJ2-7	TRBV5-4	TRBD1	CASSWGTGGYEQYF	TGTGCCAGCAGCTGGGGGACAGGGGGCTACGAGCAGTACTTC
once	TRBJ2-5	TRBV4-2	NA	CASSQDGGQRAETQYF	TGTGCCAGCAGCCAAGATGGAGGACAGCGGGCGGAGACCCAGTACTTC
NA	TRBJ1-3	TRBV9	NA	CASSVGGTNTIYF	TGTGCCAGCAGCGTAGGAGGGACAAACACCATATATTTT
NA	TRBJ2-5	TRBV19	NA	CASSILAGTSKETQYF	TGTGCCAGTAGTATATTAGCAGGGACTTCCAAAGAGACCCAGTACTTC
NA	TRBJ2-5	TRBV20-1	NA	CSGGRQETQYF	TGCAGTGGTGGCAGACAAGAGACCCAGTACTTC
few	TRBJ2-3	TRBV9	NA	CASSVVGELGTQYF	TGTGCCAGCAGCGTAGTGGGGGAGTTGGGTACGCAGTATTTT
NA	TRBJ1-1	TRBV18	NA	CASSPDQTTEAFF	TGTGCCAGCTCCCCCGACCAGACCACTGAAGCTTTCTTT
NA	TRBJ1-4	TRBV9	NA	CASSAGTMATNEKLFF	TGTGCCAGCAGCGCCGGGACGATGGCAACTAATGAAAAACTGTTTTTT
NA	TRBJ1-4	TRBV5-4	NA	CASSNGGSRQANEKLFF	TGTGCCAGCAGCAACGGGGGATCGAGACAAGCTAATGAAAAACTGTTTTTT
NA	TRBJ2-1	TRBV5-4	TRBD2	CASSGPSGSGASYNEQFF	TGTGCCAGCAGCGGGCCTAGCGGGAGTGGTGCGTCCTACAATGAGCAGTTCTTC
NA	TRBJ2-7	TRBV7-8	TRBD2	CASSLFLGVAGGLGEQYF	TGTGCCAGCAGCTTATTCTTGGGGGTAGCGGGAGGGCTGGGAGAGCAGTACTTC
NA	TRBJ1-4	TRBV5-6	TRBD1	CASTLNRGTNEKLFF	TGTGCCAGCACCTTGAACAGGGGAACTAATGAAAAACTGTTTTTT
few	TRBJ1-2	TRBV5-1	NA	CASSFGQGAAYGYTF	TGCGCCAGCAGCTTCGGACAAGGGGCGGCCTATGGCTACACCTTC